The rows below give T cell receptor beta chains drawn from one sample of a study of blood T cell repertoires in COVID-19. Repertoires were generated with immunoSEQ multiplex PCR, while TCRdb's copy carries only in-frame clones and drops some. Here the sample spans 250,000 to 300,000 clones, about 89% being singletons. What was sequenced was PBMCs or T cells enriched from blood (not recorded which). The source of these receptors is a human donor in a cohort exposed to, infected with or recovered from COVID-19 (not recorded which). The donor label of this sample is uncertain. The CDR3 runs from the conserved cysteine through the conserved F or W. Fields, in order: D gene, J gene, CDR3 length, V gene, clone size, CDR3 protein, CDR3 DNA. A D gene is named only where the DNA matches it firmly. Not every row has a clone size; where given, it reads once, few, many or a size class.

>-|TRBJ1-1|13|TRBV5-1|-
CASSLEAGSKAFF
TGCGCCAGCAGCTTGGAAGCGGGGTCAAAAGCTTTCTTT
>-|TRBJ1-4|14|TRBV7-9|-
CASSLTQSNEKLFF
TGTGCCAGCAGCTTAACCCAGTCCAATGAAAAACTGTTTTTT
>-|TRBJ1-5|12|TRBV19|-
CASSWRSGPQHF
TGTGCCAGTAGTTGGAGGAGTGGGCCCCAGCATTTT
>-|TRBJ2-1|15|TRBV4-1|-
CASSLQSWPYNEQFF
TGCGCCAGCAGCCTACAGTCTTGGCCATACAATGAGCAGTTCTTC
>TRBD1|TRBJ2-2|16|TRBV5-1|-
CASSIGQGALTGELFF
TGCGCCAGCAGCATAGGACAGGGGGCCCTGACCGGGGAGCTGTTTTTT
>TRBD1|TRBJ2-7|15|TRBV10-3|-
CAIRGGQGSPYEQYF
TGTGCCATCAGGGGGGGACAGGGCTCCCCCTACGAGCAGTACTTC
>TRBD1|TRBJ1-6|14|TRBV6-5|-
CASRGQGDNSPLHF
TGTGCCAGCAGGGGACAGGGAGATAATTCACCCCTCCACTTT
>-|TRBJ1-2|15|TRBV7-7|-
CASSFAGILNYGYTF
TGTGCCAGCAGCTTTGCGGGGATCCTAAACTATGGCTACACCTTC
>TRBD2|TRBJ2-7|17|TRBV6-7|-
CASTLLAGGHSDCEQYF
TGTGCCAGCACCTTACTAGCGGGGGGGCACAGCGACTGCGAGCAGTACTTC
>-|TRBJ1-1|15|TRBV18|-
CASSPPGAGDTEAFF
TGTGCCAGCTCACCCCCAGGGGCCGGGGACACTGAAGCTTTCTTT
>-|TRBJ2-4|14|TRBV27|-
CATSPSLAQNIQYF
TGTGCCACCTCGCCCTCTTTGGCCCAAAACATTCAGTACTTC
>-|TRBJ1-2|15|TRBV18|-
CASSPRQQLGYGYTF
TGTGCCAGCTCACCAAGACAGCAACTCGGCTATGGCTACACCTTC
>TRBD1|TRBJ2-2|17|TRBV6-2/TRBV6-3|few
CASSFDSGGVDTGELFF
TGTGCCAGCAGTTTCGACTCAGGGGGCGTTGACACCGGGGAGCTGTTTTTT
>-|TRBJ2-3|13|TRBV19|-
CASNLHGEDTQYF
TGTGCCAGTAATTTACATGGGGAGGATACGCAGTATTTT
>-|TRBJ1-1|14|TRBV6-1|-
CASSETRTASEAFF
TGTGCCAGCAGTGAAACGCGGACAGCTAGTGAAGCTTTCTTT
>-|TRBJ1-1|15|TRBV11-1|-
CASPKKGEVSTEAFF
TGTGCCAGCCCCAAAAAGGGGGAAGTAAGCACTGAAGCTTTCTTT
>TRBD2|TRBJ2-2|14|TRBV29-1|-
CSVVAGANTGELFF
TGCAGCGTTGTTGCGGGGGCGAACACCGGGGAGCTGTTTTTT
>TRBD1|TRBJ1-2|13|TRBV6-5|-
CASSYTGGVGYTF
TGTGCCAGCAGTTACACAGGGGGCGTAGGCTACACCTTC
>TRBD2|TRBJ2-7|17|TRBV7-8|-
CASSGTSEITVNYEQYF
TGTGCCAGCAGCGGGACTAGCGAAATTACCGTTAACTACGAGCAGTACTTC
>-|TRBJ2-7|13|TRBV25-1|-
CASSDSPPHEQYF
TGTGCCAGCAGCGACTCACCTCCCCACGAGCAGTACTTC
>TRBD1|TRBJ2-5|15|TRBV29-1|-
CSVDRADMPRETQYF
TGCAGCGTCGACAGGGCGGACATGCCACGAGAGACCCAGTACTTC
>TRBD1|TRBJ1-3|12|TRBV7-9|-
CASSWQGDTIYF
TGTGCCAGCAGCTGGCAGGGGGACACCATATATTTT
>-|TRBJ1-3|14|TRBV3-1/TRBV3-2|-
CASSQEPGVNTIYF
TGTGCCAGCAGCCAAGAGCCGGGGGTAAACACCATATATTTT
>-|TRBJ1-6|16|TRBV14|-
CASSNLGSSYNSPLHF
TGTGCCAGCAGTAACTTGGGCAGCTCCTATAATTCACCCCTCCACTTT
>-|TRBJ2-2|14|TRBV5-4|-
CASSRGAGTGELFF
TGTGCCAGCAGCCGGGGGGCAGGCACCGGGGAGCTGTTTTTT
>TRBD2|TRBJ2-5|15|TRBV4-3|-
CASSQAIGGIETQYF
TGCGCCAGCAGCCAAGCTATCGGGGGGATCGAGACCCAGTACTTC
>-|TRBJ1-2|16|TRBV4-2|-
CASSQDVSLGDYGYTF
TGTGCCAGCAGCCAAGATGTCTCCTTAGGGGACTATGGCTACACCTTC
>TRBD1|TRBJ1-1|15|TRBV2|-
CASSGTGFKNAEAFF
TGTGCCAGCAGTGGGACAGGGTTTAAGAATGCTGAAGCTTTCTTT
>-|TRBJ2-7|13|TRBV6-2/TRBV6-3|-
CASSYDKSYEQYF
TGTGCCAGCAGTTACGACAAATCCTACGAGCAGTACTTC
>TRBD1|TRBJ1-6|19|TRBV5-1|-
CASSLDGRGRESYNSPLHF
TGCGCCAGCAGCTTGGACGGCAGGGGGCGCGAGTCCTATAATTCACCCCTCCACTTT
>-|TRBJ1-3|13|TRBV9|-
CASTQGAGNTIYF
TGTGCCAGCACCCAAGGGGCTGGAAACACCATATATTTT
>TRBD2|TRBJ2-5|16|TRBV9|once
CASSVAASGGEETQYF
TGTGCCAGCAGCGTAGCAGCTAGCGGGGGGGAAGAGACCCAGTACTTC
>TRBD2|TRBJ2-1|13|TRBV19|-
CASSWRGEGEQFF
TGTGCCAGTAGCTGGCGAGGGGAGGGTGAGCAGTTCTTC
>-|TRBJ1-4|14|TRBV2|once
CASSDRGGNEKLFF
TGTGCCAGCAGTGATAGGGGGGGGAATGAAAAACTGTTTTTT
>TRBD1|TRBJ1-5|17|TRBV7-8|-
CASSLGTGAYSNQPQHF
TGTGCCAGCAGCTTAGGTACAGGGGCTTATAGCAATCAGCCCCAGCATTTT
>-|TRBJ2-7|14|TRBV7-9|-
CASSDTDLTYEQYF
TGTGCCAGCAGCGACACGGACTTAACCTACGAGCAGTACTTC
>TRBD1|TRBJ2-2|18|TRBV24-1|-
CATSDYTGARPPTGELFF
TGTGCCACCAGTGATTACACAGGGGCTCGGCCCCCCACCGGGGAGCTGTTTTTT
>TRBD1|TRBJ2-2|16|TRBV7-9|-
CASSLRTGGDTGELFF
TGTGCCAGCAGCTTAAGAACAGGGGGCGACACCGGGGAGCTGTTTTTT
>-|TRBJ1-5|15|TRBV5-1|-
CASTPHPGLNQPQHF
TGCGCCAGCACCCCGCACCCAGGGCTCAATCAGCCCCAGCATTTT
>-|TRBJ2-7|13|TRBV6-5|-
CASSFARTYEQYF
TGTGCCAGCAGTTTCGCTAGAACCTACGAGCAGTACTTC
>-|TRBJ2-3|14|TRBV19|once
CASSSLQGPDTQYF
TGTGCCAGTAGTAGTTTACAGGGACCAGATACGCAGTATTTT
>-|TRBJ1-2|16|TRBV7-9|once
CASSLTTGISNYGYTF
TGTGCCAGCAGCTTGACGACCGGGATTTCGAACTATGGCTACACCTTC